Listed here is a single T cell receptor (beta chain). Its antigen is undetermined. The sample is drawn from a study of blood T cells in healthy people across ages. This CDR3 has 15 residues. Trimming stripped 5 bases from V and 11 bases from J, with 24 bases between. The germline CDR1 and CDR2 sequences are LNHDA and SQIVND (reference sequence). Broader study findings: Because sorting was not performed, PBMCs prevented conclusive naive versus antigen-experienced comparison. The fall in TCR beta diversity per million T cells was roughly linear with age.

Using a J-beta primer mix together with a sample-barcoded 5' primer, a second PCR was run for about 6 to 12 cycles. TCRdb used MiXCR to reprocess the 5' RACE reads, holding one entry per CDR3 protein. Among some 640,000 distinct CDR3 sequences listed, about 30% were seen once. V usage is TRBV19 and J usage is TRBJ2-5; TRBD1 might be the D (5 bases). This receptor was obtained from a woman of 80 years or more in good health. Sequencing input: blood. CDR3 loop: CASSAGHPYGNEQYF. The DNA for the CDR3 is TGTGCCAGTAGTGCTGGACATCCTTATGGCAATGAGCAGTACTTC.